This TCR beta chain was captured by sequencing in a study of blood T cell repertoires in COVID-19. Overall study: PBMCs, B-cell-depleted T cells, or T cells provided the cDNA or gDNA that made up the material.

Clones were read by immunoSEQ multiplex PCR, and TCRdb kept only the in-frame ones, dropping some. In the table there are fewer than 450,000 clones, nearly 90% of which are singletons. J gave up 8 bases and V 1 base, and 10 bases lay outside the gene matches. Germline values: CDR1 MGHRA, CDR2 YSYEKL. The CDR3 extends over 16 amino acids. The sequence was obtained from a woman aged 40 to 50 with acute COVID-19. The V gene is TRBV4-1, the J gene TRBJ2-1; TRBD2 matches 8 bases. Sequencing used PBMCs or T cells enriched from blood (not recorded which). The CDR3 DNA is TGCGCCAGCAGCCAAGCCGGGGGGGCCTCCGTTTATGAGCAGTTCTTC. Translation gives CASSQAGGASVYEQFF.